The 20 T cell receptor beta chains in this list originate from one sample, sequenced in a study of shared clonotypes between healthy human individuals. Sequencing was performed with immunoSEQ multiplex PCR; in TCRdb, only in-frame clones are kept and a portion is missing. Here the sample spans roughly 2,000,000 clones, about 93% being singletons. CD8 cells classed as naive were CD45RO-negative and positively selected for CCR7, excluding terminally differentiated effector memory CD45RA+ cells. The specimen sequenced was naive CD8+ T cells from PBMCs. The receptors were gathered from a man aged 18 to 30 in good health. Some clones in this sample may be carry-over from other donors' samples.

The chain has TRBV4-1 and TRBJ2-7, with TRBD2 matching over 8 bases. The germline V gene encodes CDR1 MGHRA and CDR2 YSYEKL. This CDR3 has 11 residues. Trimming removed 4 bases from V and 11 bases from J; junction bases left unmatched: 4. The CDR3 DNA reads TGCGCCAGCAGCCTCGGGACTAGTAAGTACTTC. Translated: CASSLGTSKYF.

This chain connects TRBV19 to TRBJ2-3; 9 bases match TRBD2. CDR1 is LNHDA and CDR2 is SQIVND in the germline V gene (reference sequence). The trim removed 4 bases at V and 2 bases at J, leaving 16 bases unmatched. The CDR3 is 19 residues long. This CDR3 reads CASSKSLAGRSRFTDTQYF. CDR3 nucleotide sequence: TGTGCCAGTAGTAAGTCTCTAGCGGGACGATCGAGATTCACAGATACGCAGTATTTT.

The chain couples TRBV7-9 to TRBJ1-5; 8 bases agree with TRBD1. J lost 4 bases, V lost 6 bases, and 14 bases had no gene match. This CDR3 region has 17 residues. Germline assignment: CDR1 SEHNR and CDR2 FQNEAQ (reference sequence). CDR3 in DNA: TGTGCCAGCAGTCTAACCCCCCAGGGGGCGCGGAATCAGCCCCAGCATTTT. It specifies CASSLTPQGARNQPQHF.

V and J are TRBV30 and TRBJ2-7; D not resolved. V shed 0 bases and J shed 3 bases, with 9 bases lying between them. Germline assignment: CDR1 GTSNPN and CDR2 SVGIG (reference sequence). The CDR3 loop spans 13 amino acids. The CDR3 reads CAWSVFANYEQYF. The CDR3 nucleotides read TGTGCCTGGAGTGTATTCGCTAACTACGAGCAGTACTTC.

This sequence joins TRBV28 and TRBJ2-7; 7 bases line up with TRBD2. V shed 6 bases and J 2 bases; nucleotides not matched to a gene: 4. The CDR3 sequence is 13 residues long. CDR1 MDHEN and CDR2 SYDVKM come from the germline V gene. CDR3 in amino acids: CASRQGGAYEQYF. In nucleotides, the CDR3 is TGTGCCAGCAGGCAGGGAGGGGCCTACGAGCAGTACTTC.

The chain has TRBV7-9 and TRBJ2-7; tentatively, D is TRBD1 (5 bases). The CDR3 extends over 16 amino acids. V lost 4 bases and J lost 5, with 21 bases in between. CDR1 is SEHNR and CDR2 is FQNEAQ in the germline V gene (reference sequence). In DNA, the CDR3 is TGTGCCAGCAGCTCACCATATCAACAGGCGCTTGACGAGCAGTACTTC. This encodes CASSSPYQQALDEQYF. The whole variable domain, filled in from reference TRBV7-9 and TRBJ2-7, reads DTGVSQNPRHKITKRGQNVTFRCDPISEHNRLYWYRQTLGQGPEFLTYFQNEAQLEKSRLLSDRFSAERPKGSFSTLEIQRTEQGDSAMYLCASSSPYQQALDEQYFGPGTRLTVT.

V gene TRBV15 combines with J gene TRBJ1-1, with 7 nucleotides matching TRBD1. The germline V gene encodes CDR1 LNHNV and CDR2 YYDKDF (reference sequence). The CDR3 has 19 residues. V trimming: 0 bases; J trimming: 1 base; junction bases outside the gene matches: 14. This CDR3 reads CATSRDWGGKQGRNTEAFF. The CDR3, as DNA: TGTGCCACCAGCAGAGATTGGGGTGGGAAACAGGGGCGGAACACTGAAGCTTTCTTT.

This chain joins TRBV2 and TRBJ2-3; D is perhaps TRBD2 (6 bases). The germline V gene has CDR1 SNHLY and CDR2 FYNNEI. Trimming removed 10 bases at V and 2 bases at J, with 13 bases between. CDR3 size: 13 residues. The CDR3 is CANPGLITDTQYF. The CDR3 DNA follows: TGTGCCAACCCCGGACTAATCACAGATACGCAGTATTTT.

The chain is built from TRBV28 and TRBJ2-5; 11 bases fit TRBD2. Germline CDR1 MDHEN, CDR2 SYDVKM. The CDR3 is 15 residues long. Trimming at V came to 6 bases and at J to 4 bases, leaving 7 bases not matched to a gene. CDR3 protein: CASSQLAGEGETQYF. In DNA, the CDR3 is TGTGCCAGCAGCCAACTAGCGGGAGAGGGAGAGACCCAGTACTTC. Looking up the rest from reference TRBV28 and TRBJ2-5 gives the full variable domain: DVKVTQSSRYLVKRTGEKVFLECVQDMDHENMFWYRQDPGLGLRLIYFSYDVKMKEKGDIPEGYSVSREKKERFSLILESASTNQTSMYLCASSQLAGEGETQYFGPGTRLLVL.

The V and J genes are TRBV28 and TRBJ1-1; no definite D call. V lost 1 base to trimming and J lost 1 base, with 13 bases between them. This CDR3 has 16 residues. Germline assignment: CDR1 MDHEN and CDR2 SYDVKM. Here the CDR3 DNA reads TGTGCCAGCAGTTTATACAGCCGAGGCCCGAACACTGAAGCTTTCTTT. It is translated as CASSLYSRGPNTEAFF.

About this clone itself: This CDR3 is also generated by other DNA sequences in the sample. CDR3 DNA: TGTGCCAGCAGCTACGGGACTCCCCAAGAGACCCAGTACTTC. Its translation: CASSYGTPQETQYF. The chain joins TRBV11-2 to TRBJ2-5, with a weak D call TRBD2 (6 bases). The germline V gene encodes CDR1 SGHAT and CDR2 FQNNGV. The CDR3 sequence is 14 residues long. V was cut by 4 bases and J by 1 base, with 10 bases left in between.

The V gene is TRBV11-2, the J gene TRBJ2-7, with 9 positions matching TRBD2. The CDR3 runs 16 residues. Germline-derived CDR1 and CDR2 are SGHAT and FQNNGV. The junction had 7 bases not matched to a gene; V was cut back by 1 base and J by 3 bases. The CDR3 DNA follows: TGTGCCAGCAGCTTAGGTGGCGGGAGGGTGGGCTACGAGCAGTACTTC. Translation gives CASSLGGGRVGYEQYF.

J is TRBJ2-1 and V is TRBV9; D is perhaps TRBD1 or TRBD2 (5 bases each). There are 16 residues in the CDR3. The germline V and J ends were trimmed by 0 bases and 1 base, with 11 bases remaining between them. CDR1 and CDR2 (germline): SGDLS, YYNGEE. Here the CDR3 reads CASSVGDLGSYNEQFF. The DNA of the CDR3 is TGTGCCAGCAGCGTAGGGGACCTCGGGTCCTACAATGAGCAGTTCTTC.

V usage is TRBV1 and J usage is TRBJ2-7; the table calls TRBD2, which could not be checked here. TRBV1 is shown as a pseudogene. The CDR3 contains 15 residues. The CDR3 DNA is TGCACCAGCAGCCAAGGGGGTAGCGGGATTTACGAGCAGTACTTC. This translates into CTSSQGGSGIYEQYF.

The genes are TRBV7-9 and TRBJ1-2, with D uncertain. V lost 1 base and J lost 6, with 6 bases in between. The CDR3 sequence is 12 residues long. CDR1 and CDR2 (germline): SEHNR, FQNEAQ (reference sequence). The CDR3 reads CASSLVPDGYTF. The CDR3, as DNA: TGTGCCAGCAGCTTAGTGCCAGATGGCTACACCTTC.

The chain joins TRBV27 to TRBJ1-5; 7 bases fit TRBD1. This CDR3 spans 16 amino acids. From germline, CDR1 is MNHEY and CDR2 SMNVEV (reference sequence). Unmatched junction bases numbered 13, after V lost 4 bases and J lost 7 bases. CDR3 nucleotides: TGTGCCAGCAGTTCAAATACTGACAGGGATGAGCAGCCCCAGCATTTT. Its protein is CASSSNTDRDEQPQHF.

The V gene is TRBV2, the J gene TRBJ2-3, with D uncertain. CDR3 length equals 15 residues. Trimming cost V 2 bases and J 4 bases, with 13 bases left between them. Germline CDR1 and CDR2: SNHLY and FYNNEI. The DNA for the CDR3 is TGTGCCAGCAGTGAACGGAAATCCTGGGCAGATACGCAGTATTTT. Protein sequence: CASSERKSWADTQYF.

The chain joins TRBV4-1 to TRBJ1-2; a possible D gene is TRBD1 (6 bases). Germline V gene sequence: CDR1 MGHRA, CDR2 YSYEKL. The V and J ends lost 4 bases and 6 bases respectively, with 18 bases between them. This CDR3 spans 15 amino acids. DNA for the CDR3: TGCGCCAGCAGCCCCTCCCGGGGGCCTTCCAATGGCTACACCTTC. Amino acids: CASSPSRGPSNGYTF.

The chain employs TRBV4-1 and TRBJ2-1; 14 positions match TRBD2. There are 20 residues in the CDR3. Germline CDR1 MGHRA, CDR2 YSYEKL. Unmatched junction bases numbered 13, after V lost 1 base and J lost 5 bases. CDR3 sequence (DNA): TGCGCCAGCAGCCAAGTCAAGGGACTAGCGGGAGTCGGCCGGAACAATGAGCAGTTCTTC. Translation gives CASSQVKGLAGVGRNNEQFF.

J is TRBJ1-1 and V is TRBV6-5, with 8 bases fitting TRBD1. V lost 2 bases to trimming and J lost 1 base; unmatched junction nucleotides: 0. CDR3 length: 14 residues. Germline V gene lookup returns CDR1 MNHEY and CDR2 SVGAGI. The CDR3 loop is CASSYDRGNTEAFF. DNA of the CDR3: TGTGCCAGCAGTTACGACAGGGGGAACACTGAAGCTTTCTTT.